This is a list of T cell receptor beta chains from one sample in a study of CD8 T cells in ankylosing spondylitis. TCRdb independently ran MiXCR on the 5' RACE reads; one entry per CDR3 protein. The sample holds about 800,000 distinct CDR3 sequences, around 11% seen once. The sequenced material came from blood, either unsorted or a sorted T cell fraction (not recorded which). All receptors derive from a male donor with ankylosing spondylitis. CDR3s include the opening cysteine and the closing phenylalanine or tryptophan. D genes are given only for firm matches. Size is stated for part of the rows, as once, few or many counts, or as a class when the clone is expanded.

V gene: TRBV5-5; D gene: NA; J gene: TRBJ1-2; clone size: few; CDR3 protein: CASSLIGIYGYTF; CDR3 DNA: TGTGCCAGCAGCTTGATAGGGATCTATGGCTACACCTTC
V gene: TRBV9; D gene: TRBD1; J gene: TRBJ1-2; clone size: NA; CDR3 protein: CASSTGQGNYGYTF; CDR3 DNA: TGTGCCAGCAGCACCGGACAGGGCAACTATGGCTACACCTTC
V gene: TRBV7-2; D gene: NA; J gene: TRBJ1-4; clone size: few; CDR3 protein: CASSLQTGLTTNEKLFF; CDR3 DNA: TGTGCCAGCAGCTTGCAGACGGGTTTGACAACTAATGAAAAACTGTTTTTT
V gene: TRBV5-1; D gene: NA; J gene: TRBJ2-7; clone size: many; CDR3 protein: CASSLNRETYEQYF; CDR3 DNA: TGCGCCAGCAGCTTGAACAGGGAAACCTACGAGCAGTACTTC
V gene: TRBV6-5; D gene: NA; J gene: TRBJ2-5; clone size: NA; CDR3 protein: CASMVLGETQYF; CDR3 DNA: TGTGCCAGCATGGTCTTGGGAGAGACCCAGTACTTC
V gene: TRBV20-1; D gene: NA; J gene: TRBJ2-3; clone size: NA; CDR3 protein: CSARVGRPWNTDTQYF; CDR3 DNA: TGCAGTGCTAGAGTAGGGCGCCCCTGGAACACAGATACGCAGTATTTT
V gene: TRBV5-1; D gene: NA; J gene: TRBJ1-1; clone size: NA; CDR3 protein: CASSPWAPGVAFF; CDR3 DNA: TGCGCCAGCAGCCCCTGGGCTCCAGGGGTGGCTTTCTTT
V gene: TRBV4-2; D gene: TRBD1; J gene: TRBJ2-2; clone size: many; CDR3 protein: CASSQSTGDTGELFF; CDR3 DNA: TGTGCCAGCAGCCAATCGACAGGGGACACCGGGGAGCTGTTTTTT
V gene: TRBV20-1; D gene: TRBD2; J gene: TRBJ2-5; clone size: many; CDR3 protein: CSAIAPGLGKETQYF; CDR3 DNA: TGCAGTGCTATAGCCCCGGGACTAGGAAAAGAGACCCAGTACTTC
V gene: TRBV28; D gene: NA; J gene: TRBJ1-2; clone size: few; CDR3 protein: CASSFLTRQGQGGYTF; CDR3 DNA: TGTGCCAGCAGTTTCCTAACAAGGCAGGGGCAGGGCGGCTACACCTTC
V gene: TRBV11-1; D gene: NA; J gene: TRBJ2-3; clone size: once; CDR3 protein: CASSFRTSTQYF; CDR3 DNA: TGTGCCAGCAGCTTCCGTACTAGCACGCAGTATTTT
V gene: TRBV7-2; D gene: TRBD1; J gene: TRBJ2-2; clone size: few; CDR3 protein: CASSRGQGTNTGELFF; CDR3 DNA: TGTGCCAGCAGCCGAGGACAGGGGACTAACACCGGGGAGCTGTTTTTT
V gene: TRBV29-1; D gene: TRBD2; J gene: TRBJ2-5; clone size: NA; CDR3 protein: CSVEGVWGGETQYF; CDR3 DNA: TGCAGCGTTGAAGGGGTCTGGGGGGGAGAGACCCAGTACTTC
V gene: TRBV3-1; D gene: NA; J gene: TRBJ1-4; clone size: NA; CDR3 protein: CASSDTGTANEKLFF; CDR3 DNA: TGTGCCAGCAGTGACACAGGGACCGCTAATGAAAAACTGTTTTTT
V gene: TRBV5-4; D gene: NA; J gene: TRBJ1-2; clone size: NA; CDR3 protein: CASSLANGRNGYTF; CDR3 DNA: TGTGCCAGCAGCTTGGCCAATGGTAGAAATGGCTACACCTTC
V gene: TRBV6-2/TRBV6-3; D gene: NA; J gene: TRBJ2-3; clone size: NA; CDR3 protein: CASTTSTDTQYF; CDR3 DNA: TGTGCCAGCACCACGTCTACAGATACGCAGTATTTT
V gene: TRBV24-1; D gene: NA; J gene: TRBJ2-5; clone size: NA; CDR3 protein: CATSGASQETQYF; CDR3 DNA: TGTGCCACCAGTGGAGCGTCACAAGAGACCCAGTACTTC
V gene: TRBV29-1; D gene: TRBD2; J gene: TRBJ2-3; clone size: NA; CDR3 protein: CSGGTSGRAINTDTQYF; CDR3 DNA: TGCAGCGGAGGGACTAGCGGGAGGGCCATAAACACAGATACGCAGTATTTT
V gene: TRBV20-1; D gene: NA; J gene: TRBJ1-4; clone size: many; CDR3 protein: CSAPWGPTNEKLFF; CDR3 DNA: TGCAGTGCCCCGTGGGGCCCAACTAATGAAAAACTGTTTTTT
V gene: TRBV5-1; D gene: TRBD2; J gene: TRBJ2-1; clone size: NA; CDR3 protein: CASSLAFEREAWGHNEQFF; CDR3 DNA: TGCGCCAGCAGCTTGGCCTTCGAGCGGGAGGCCTGGGGTCACAATGAGCAGTTCTTC
V gene: TRBV10-3; D gene: NA; J gene: TRBJ2-6; clone size: few; CDR3 protein: CAIKAVPNSGANVLTF; CDR3 DNA: TGTGCCATCAAGGCAGTACCTAACTCTGGGGCCAACGTCCTGACTTTC
V gene: TRBV6-1; D gene: NA; J gene: TRBJ1-5; clone size: many; CDR3 protein: CASTKGLHSNQPQHF; CDR3 DNA: TGTGCCAGCACCAAGGGACTCCATAGCAATCAGCCCCAGCATTTT
V gene: TRBV11-3; D gene: NA; J gene: TRBJ2-1; clone size: NA; CDR3 protein: CASSLDPNEQFF; CDR3 DNA: TGTGCCAGCAGCTTAGACCCCAATGAGCAGTTCTTC
V gene: TRBV5-1; D gene: NA; J gene: TRBJ1-6; clone size: many; CDR3 protein: CASSLPGTPLHF; CDR3 DNA: TGCGCCAGCAGCCTGCCAGGTACACCCCTCCACTTT
V gene: TRBV19; D gene: NA; J gene: TRBJ2-5; clone size: few; CDR3 protein: CASSIRGAKTQYF; CDR3 DNA: TGTGCCAGTAGTATCAGGGGGGCAAAGACCCAGTACTTC
V gene: TRBV24-1; D gene: TRBD2; J gene: TRBJ2-7; clone size: few; CDR3 protein: CATSQPRTSGIRDLEQYF; CDR3 DNA: TGTGCCACCAGCCAGCCAAGGACTAGCGGGATCCGCGACCTCGAGCAGTACTTC
V gene: TRBV28; D gene: TRBD2; J gene: TRBJ2-3; clone size: NA; CDR3 protein: CASSLGGGAPDTQYF; CDR3 DNA: TGTGCCAGCAGCTTGGGCGGGGGGGCCCCAGATACGCAGTATTTT
V gene: TRBV7-2; D gene: NA; J gene: TRBJ1-2; clone size: few; CDR3 protein: CASSLVLLGVANYGYTF; CDR3 DNA: TGTGCCAGCAGCTTAGTCCTACTAGGGGTGGCTAACTATGGCTACACCTTC
V gene: TRBV18; D gene: TRBD2; J gene: TRBJ2-3; clone size: many; CDR3 protein: CASSPGLVSDTQYF; CDR3 DNA: TGTGCCAGCAGCCCTGGACTAGTGTCAGATACGCAGTATTTT
V gene: TRBV20-1; D gene: NA; J gene: TRBJ1-2; clone size: NA; CDR3 protein: CSAGGHLYGYTF; CDR3 DNA: TGCAGTGCCGGCGGGCACCTCTATGGCTACACCTTC
V gene: TRBV3-1; D gene: TRBD1; J gene: TRBJ1-2; clone size: many; CDR3 protein: CASSQYPGQGESYGYTF; CDR3 DNA: TGTGCCAGCAGCCAATACCCTGGACAGGGGGAAAGCTATGGCTACACCTTC
V gene: TRBV29-1; D gene: TRBD1; J gene: TRBJ2-4; clone size: many; CDR3 protein: CSAALDRGSIQYF; CDR3 DNA: TGCAGCGCCGCGTTGGACAGGGGTAGCATTCAGTACTTC
V gene: TRBV20-1; D gene: NA; J gene: TRBJ1-5; clone size: NA; CDR3 protein: CSASWIPGGDQPQHF; CDR3 DNA: TGCAGTGCTAGTTGGATTCCGGGGGGCGATCAGCCCCAGCATTTT
V gene: TRBV7-3; D gene: NA; J gene: TRBJ2-1; clone size: NA; CDR3 protein: CASSLTSWNEQFF; CDR3 DNA: TGTGCCAGCAGCTTAACTTCCTGGAATGAGCAGTTCTTC
V gene: TRBV19; D gene: NA; J gene: TRBJ1-1; clone size: NA; CDR3 protein: CASSISRMNTEAFF; CDR3 DNA: TGTGCCAGTAGTATTTCGAGAATGAACACTGAAGCTTTCTTT
V gene: TRBV6-1; D gene: TRBD1; J gene: TRBJ1-4; clone size: NA; CDR3 protein: CASSELGQHNEKLFF; CDR3 DNA: TGTGCCAGCAGTGAATTGGGACAGCATAATGAAAAACTGTTTTTT
V gene: TRBV4-2; D gene: NA; J gene: TRBJ2-5; clone size: many; CDR3 protein: CASSQAGVQETQYF; CDR3 DNA: TGTGCCAGCAGCCAAGCAGGAGTCCAAGAGACCCAGTACTTC
V gene: TRBV29-1; D gene: NA; J gene: TRBJ2-7; clone size: NA; CDR3 protein: CSVEDLRSKGVEQYF; CDR3 DNA: TGCAGCGTTGAAGATCTTCGGTCTAAGGGGGTCGAGCAGTACTTC
V gene: TRBV18; D gene: TRBD1; J gene: TRBJ1-2; clone size: NA; CDR3 protein: CASSPRQGEGGYTF; CDR3 DNA: TGTGCCAGCTCACCGCGACAGGGGGAAGGTGGCTACACCTTC